This T cell receptor (beta chain) originates from a study of T cells in Graves' hyperthyroidism and ophthalmopathy. TCR beta CDR3 sequences were amplified from RNA transcripts. Carried out on the TCR CDR3, a first-round RT-PCR used the HTBI primer set. TCRdb reprocessed the multiplex PCR reads via MiXCR and lists one record per CDR3 protein. The table records around 600,000 distinct CDR3 sequences, over 12% of them present only once. This clonotype was seen many times. Germline CDR1 and CDR2: KGHDR and SFDVKD. Trimming stripped 5 bases from V and 7 bases from J, with 23 bases between. This CDR3 comprises 17 residues.

The receptor was derived from a young woman with Graves' ophthalmopathy. The material sequenced was blood. The chain carries TRBV24-1 and TRBJ2-1; perhaps TRBD2 as D (6 bases). The CDR3 here is CATSAPSSATSRNEQFF. The CDR3 DNA follows: TGTGCCACCAGTGCCCCGTCTAGCGCGACCTCGCGGAATGAGCAGTTCTTC.